This T cell receptor (beta chain) derives from a study of identical twins. The study's findings and limits: Abundant beta clonotypes from cord blood had fewer insertions, unlike memory repertoires, which showed none.

This CDR3 contains 13 residues. Looked up from germline, CDR1 is SGHTA and CDR2 is FQGTGA. Trimming shortened V by 4 bases and J by 4 bases, and 8 bases separated the two germline ends. Healthy Caucasian donors formed the entire cohort. TCRdb reanalysed the 5' RACE reads using MiXCR and keeps one entry per CDR3 protein. This sample has approximately 300,000 distinct CDR3 sequences; 7.5% to 9.5% occur once, and the top ten carry roughly 6.8%. This clonotype was seen repeatedly, ten times or more. The antigen remains unidentified. The same data also contributed to another study, on yellow fever vaccine responses in identical twins. In that study: The authors reported partly convergent, partly personalized vaccine responses in identical twins.

The sample consisted of CD8+ T cells sorted from blood. This clonotype originated in a woman aged 18-30 years in good health. The V gene is TRBV7-3, the J gene TRBJ2-1, with a possible D match to TRBD1 (5 bases). CDR3 sequence reads: CASSWGFYNEQFF. The CDR3 coding sequence is TGTGCCAGCAGCTGGGGCTTTTACAATGAGCAGTTCTTC.